This is a list of T cell receptor beta chains from one sample in a study of T cells in Graves' hyperthyroidism and ophthalmopathy. TCRdb redid the calling of the multiplex PCR reads with MiXCR, one entry per CDR3 protein. Here the sample spans 750,000 to 950,000 distinct CDR3 sequences, 35% to 40% being singletons. Sequences were obtained from blood. These receptors were taken from a man younger than 35 with Graves' hyperthyroidism. Each CDR3 is given without its conserved first and last residue. Each record gives: V gene, CDR3 protein.

>TRBV10-3
AISLGQGQPQH
>TRBV20-1
SARTSGGALETQY
>TRBV7-8
ASSLDSGSGGTQY
>TRBV7-9
ASSAVTNYGYT
>TRBV6-5
ASSTLDGYGYT
>TRBV7-9
GGSGSSGELF
>TRBV20-1
SAPTTGGVANYGYT
>TRBV7-2
ASSLARGVDTEA
>TRBV6-6
ASTYGGDSGSYEQY
>TRBV20-1
SASPLEGFSPLH